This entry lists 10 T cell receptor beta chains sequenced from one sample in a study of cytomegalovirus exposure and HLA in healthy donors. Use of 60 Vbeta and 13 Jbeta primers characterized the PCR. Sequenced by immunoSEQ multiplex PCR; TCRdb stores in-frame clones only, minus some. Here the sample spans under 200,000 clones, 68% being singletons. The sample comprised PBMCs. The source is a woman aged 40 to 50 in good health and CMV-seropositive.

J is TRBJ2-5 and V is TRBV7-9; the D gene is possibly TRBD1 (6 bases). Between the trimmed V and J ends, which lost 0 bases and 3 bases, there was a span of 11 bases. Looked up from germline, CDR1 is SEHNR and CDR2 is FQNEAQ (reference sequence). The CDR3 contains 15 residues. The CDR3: CASSLAGAGEETQYF. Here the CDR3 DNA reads TGTGCCAGCAGCTTAGCGGGGGCAGGGGAAGAGACCCAGTACTTC.

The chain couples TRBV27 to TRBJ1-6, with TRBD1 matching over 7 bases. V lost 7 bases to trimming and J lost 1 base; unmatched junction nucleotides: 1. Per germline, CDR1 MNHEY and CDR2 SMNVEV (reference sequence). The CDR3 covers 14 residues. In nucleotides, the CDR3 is TGTGCCAGCACGACAGGGTCCTATAATTCACCCCTCCACTTT. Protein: CASTTGSYNSPLHF.

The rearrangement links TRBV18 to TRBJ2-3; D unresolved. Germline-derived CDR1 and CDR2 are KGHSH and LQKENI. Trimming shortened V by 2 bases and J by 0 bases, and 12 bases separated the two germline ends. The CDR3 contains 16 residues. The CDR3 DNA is TGTGCCAGCTCACCATCAGCGTCTTCTAGCACAGATACGCAGTATTTT. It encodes CASSPSASSSTDTQYF.

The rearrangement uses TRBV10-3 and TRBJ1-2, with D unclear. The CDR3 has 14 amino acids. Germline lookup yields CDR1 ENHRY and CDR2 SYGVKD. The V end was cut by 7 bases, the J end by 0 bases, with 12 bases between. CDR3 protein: CAINPGRANYGYTF. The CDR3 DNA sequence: TGTGCCATCAATCCGGGTCGAGCTAACTATGGCTACACCTTC.

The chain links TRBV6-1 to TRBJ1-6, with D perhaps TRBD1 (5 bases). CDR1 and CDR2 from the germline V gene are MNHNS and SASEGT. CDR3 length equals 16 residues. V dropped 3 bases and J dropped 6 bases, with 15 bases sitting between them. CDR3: CASSEALGDRNSPLHF. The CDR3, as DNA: TGTGCCAGCAGTGAGGCCCTAGGGGATCGTAATTCACCCCTCCACTTT.

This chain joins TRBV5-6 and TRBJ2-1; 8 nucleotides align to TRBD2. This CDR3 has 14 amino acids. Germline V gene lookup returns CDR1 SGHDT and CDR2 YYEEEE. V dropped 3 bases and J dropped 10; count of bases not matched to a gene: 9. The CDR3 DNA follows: TGTGCCAGCAGCTGGGGACTAGTCGGACGGGAGCAGTTCTTC. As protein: CASSWGLVGREQFF.

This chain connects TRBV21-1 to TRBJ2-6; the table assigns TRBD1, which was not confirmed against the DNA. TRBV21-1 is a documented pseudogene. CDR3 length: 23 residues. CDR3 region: CASSKANGQPLKRINSGANVLTF. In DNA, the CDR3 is TGTGCCAGCAGCAAAGCTAATGGACAGCCTTTGAAGCGGATAAACTCTGGGGCCAACGTCCTGACTTTC.

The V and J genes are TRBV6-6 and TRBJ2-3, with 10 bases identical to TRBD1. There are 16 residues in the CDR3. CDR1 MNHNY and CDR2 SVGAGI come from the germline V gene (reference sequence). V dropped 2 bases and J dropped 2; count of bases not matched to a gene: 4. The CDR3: CASSYRQGAYTDTQYF. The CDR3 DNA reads TGTGCCAGCAGTTACCGACAGGGGGCATACACAGATACGCAGTATTTT.

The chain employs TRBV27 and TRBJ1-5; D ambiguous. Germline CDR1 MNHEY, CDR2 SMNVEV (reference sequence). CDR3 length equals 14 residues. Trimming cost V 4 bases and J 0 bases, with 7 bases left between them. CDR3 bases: TGTGCCAGCAGTTCTGGCCTTAGCAATCAGCCCCAGCATTTT. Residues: CASSSGLSNQPQHF.

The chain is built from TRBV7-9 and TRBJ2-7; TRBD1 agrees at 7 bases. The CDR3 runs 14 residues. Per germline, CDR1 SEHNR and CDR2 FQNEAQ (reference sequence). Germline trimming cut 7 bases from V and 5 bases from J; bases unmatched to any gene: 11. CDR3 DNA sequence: TGTGCCAGCACCTCCAACAGGGGTGGCGACGAGCAGTACTTC. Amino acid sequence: CASTSNRGGDEQYF.